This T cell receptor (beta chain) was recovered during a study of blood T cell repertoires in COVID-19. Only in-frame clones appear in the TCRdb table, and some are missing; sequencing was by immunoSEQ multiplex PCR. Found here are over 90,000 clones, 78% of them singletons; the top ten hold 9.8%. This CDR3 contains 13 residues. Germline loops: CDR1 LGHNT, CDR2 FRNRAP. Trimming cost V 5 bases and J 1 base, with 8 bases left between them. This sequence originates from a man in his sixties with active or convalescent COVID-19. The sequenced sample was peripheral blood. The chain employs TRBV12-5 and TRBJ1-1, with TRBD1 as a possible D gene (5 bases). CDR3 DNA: TGTGCTAGTGGTCTCGGGGGGAACACTGAAGCTTTCTTT. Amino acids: CASGLGGNTEAFF.